These 25 T cell receptor beta chains originate from one sample sequenced in a study of CD8 T cells in Susac syndrome. It was with random hexamers that roughly 0.5 to 1 ug RNA was reverse transcribed. TCRdb used MiXCR to reprocess the immunoSEQ multiplex PCR reads, holding one entry per CDR3 protein. The table includes around 80,000 distinct CDR3 sequences, 75% to 95% detected once. Material: CD8+ T cells from PBMCs. The receptors were gathered from a human donor with multiple sclerosis.

V and J are TRBV11-2 and TRBJ2-7; D call uncertain. The germline CDR1 and CDR2 sequences are SGHAT and FQNNGV. The CDR3 runs 14 residues. V was shortened by 1 base and J by 1 base, with 8 bases between the two germline ends. The CDR3 here is CASSLAVESYEQYF. In nucleotides, the CDR3 is TGTGCCAGCAGCTTAGCCGTGGAATCCTACGAGCAGTACTTC. Supplemented by reference TRBV11-2 and TRBJ2-7, the full variable domain reads EAGVAQSPRYKIIEKRQSVAFWCNPISGHATLYWYQQILGQGPKLLIQFQNNGVVDDSQLPKDRFSAERLKGVDSTLKIQPAKLEDSAVYLCASSLAVESYEQYFGPGTRLTVT.

This chain uses TRBV3-1 with TRBJ2-2, with D possibly matching TRBD1 (6 bases). CDR3 length: 17 amino acids. V was shortened by 2 bases and J by 2 bases, with 15 bases between the two germline ends. Germline-derived CDR1 and CDR2 are LGHDT and YNNKEL (reference sequence). CDR3 residues: CASSQILRGINTGELFF. The CDR3 nucleotides read TGTGCCAGCAGCCAAATCCTCAGGGGAATCAACACCGGGGAGCTGTTTTTT.

The genes are TRBV27 and TRBJ2-2, with 7 positions matching TRBD2. J was trimmed by 0 bases and V by 7 bases; bases with no gene match: 2. The CDR3 is 14 residues long. Per the germline V gene, CDR1 is MNHEY and CDR2 is SMNVEV (reference sequence). The CDR3 sequence: CASKGLPNTGELFF. CDR3 bases: TGTGCCAGCAAGGGACTACCGAACACCGGGGAGCTGTTTTTT.

CDR3: CASSLDPPGGAYEQFF. CDR3 sequence (DNA): TGTGCCAGCAGCTTAGACCCCCCCGGGGGGGCATATGAGCAGTTCTTC. The chain joins TRBV13 to TRBJ2-1, with 8 positions matching TRBD2. The CDR3 covers 16 residues. V dropped 1 base and J dropped 8; count of bases not matched to a gene: 10. The germline V gene encodes CDR1 PRHDT and CDR2 FYEKMQ (reference sequence).

This CDR3 reads CASSLKTVERYTF. CDR3 nucleotide sequence: TGTGCCAGCAGCTTGAAGACAGTCGAAAGGTACACCTTC. The chain combines TRBV5-6 with TRBJ1-2; D may be TRBD1 (5 bases). The CDR3 covers 13 residues. Looked up from germline, CDR1 is SGHDT and CDR2 is YYEEEE. V was clipped by 1 base and J by 11 bases, with 15 bases between them.

V gene TRBV2 combines with J gene TRBJ2-1; weak D call: TRBD1 (6 bases). The CDR3 is made up of 15 amino acids. The ends were cut back, 6 bases at V and 3 bases at J, with 15 bases in the middle. CDR1 and CDR2 (germline): SNHLY, FYNNEI. CDR3 sequence reads: CASSAGRGRYNEQFF. For the CDR3, the DNA is TGTGCCAGCAGCGCCGGCAGGGGCCGCTACAATGAGCAGTTCTTC.

This clonotype was found a few times. The chain uses TRBV2 and TRBJ2-5, with 7 nucleotides matching TRBD2. The V and J ends lost 7 bases and 2 bases, in that order; junction bases with no gene match: 13. The CDR3 contains 16 residues. Germline CDR1 is SNHLY and CDR2 is FYNNEI. In DNA form, the CDR3 reads TGTGCCAGCATTCTAGCGGTTAGGCAGAGACAAGAGACCCAGTACTTC. Its protein is CASILAVRQRQETQYF.

The chain recombines TRBV6-5 with TRBJ1-1; 7 bases are shared with TRBD1. Germline values: CDR1 MNHEY, CDR2 SVGAGI. V lost 5 bases, J lost 4 bases, and 7 bases stayed unmatched. This CDR3 has 14 residues. CDR3 residues: CASSILKGATEAFF. As DNA, the CDR3 is TGTGCCAGCAGTATACTAAAGGGGGCCACTGAAGCTTTCTTT.

Here the CDR3 DNA reads TGTGCCAGCTCGCCAGGTACCTACAATGAGCAGTTCTTC. Translation gives CASSPGTYNEQFF. V and J are TRBV27 and TRBJ2-1; no clear D. This CDR3 region has 13 residues. Germline assignment: CDR1 MNHEY and CDR2 SMNVEV (reference sequence). V lost 8 bases, J lost 2 bases, and 10 bases lay in between.

This clonotype was seen just once. The gene calls are TRBV27 and TRBJ1-5, with D perhaps matching TRBD1 (5 bases). V lost 0 bases and J 5 bases, leaving 14 bases between the germline ends. Germline V gene data show CDR1 as MNHEY and CDR2 as SMNVEV (reference sequence). The CDR3 has 16 amino acids. CDR3 nucleotides: TGTGCCAGCAGTTTATCAGGGGCCGCCTTCTATCAGCCCCAGCATTTT. It specifies CASSLSGAAFYQPQHF.

This clonotype was seen a single time. This chain links TRBV12-3 or TRBV12-4 with TRBJ2-5; D is possibly TRBD1 or TRBD2 (5 bases each). Trimming took 3 bases from V and 4 from J, leaving 15 bases between them. The CDR3 loop spans 15 amino acids. The CDR3 is CASSFNGEGPETQYF. The CDR3 region has the DNA TGTGCCAGCAGTTTTAATGGAGAGGGGCCAGAGACCCAGTACTTC.

This chain connects TRBV2 to TRBJ1-1; unclear D gene. Trimming stripped 1 base from V and 6 bases from J, with 3 bases between. The CDR3 contains 11 residues. Germline-derived CDR1 and CDR2 are SNHLY and FYNNEI. CDR3 nucleotide sequence: TGTGCCAGCAGTGAAGGGCCTGAAGCTTTCTTT. Translation gives CASSEGPEAFF.

The V call is TRBV6-5, the J call TRBJ1-1, with a weak D call TRBD1 (5 bases). The V end was cut by 2 bases, the J end by 5 bases, with 9 bases between. This CDR3 contains 13 residues. The germline CDR1 and CDR2 sequences are MNHEY and SVGAGI. CDR3 region: CASSYRGGTEAFF. CDR3 nucleotide sequence: TGTGCCAGCAGTTACCGGGGGGGGACTGAAGCTTTCTTT.

This clonotype was detected only once. The chain recombines TRBV2 with TRBJ2-1; no clear D gene. Germline loops: CDR1 SNHLY, CDR2 FYNNEI. The CDR3 contains 14 residues. The V gene lost 0 bases and the J gene lost 3 bases, with 6 bases spanning the gap. CDR3 coding DNA: TGTGCCAGCAGTGAAGCGGGAAGCTACAATGAGCAGTTCTTC. This sequence encodes CASSEAGSYNEQFF.

V gene TRBV2 combines with J gene TRBJ2-3, with 8 bases fitting TRBD2. The V gene end was trimmed by 5 bases and the J gene end by 3 bases; junction bases not matched to a gene: 7. This CDR3 contains 15 residues. The germline gives CDR1 SNHLY, CDR2 FYNNEI. The CDR3, as DNA: TGTGCCAGCAGTAGGGCTAGCGGGCTAACAGATACGCAGTATTTT. The encoded protein is CASSRASGLTDTQYF.

The gene calls are TRBV7-8 and TRBJ2-1; 12 nucleotides align to TRBD2. Germline V gives CDR1 SGHVS, CDR2 FQNEAQ. Germline trimming cut 3 bases from V and 6 bases from J; bases unmatched to any gene: 3. The CDR3 sequence is 15 residues long. CDR3 protein: CASSFLAGGPNEQFF. Written as DNA, the CDR3 is TGTGCCAGCAGCTTCCTAGCGGGAGGGCCCAATGAGCAGTTCTTC.

The V call is TRBV9, the J call TRBJ2-2, with TRBD2 matching over 13 bases. V shed 3 bases and J 6 bases; nucleotides not matched to a gene: 11. Germline CDR1 SGDLS, CDR2 YYNGEE. This CDR3 is 18 amino acids long. This CDR3 reads CASSEGGIGLAGAGELFF. The CDR3 DNA sequence: TGTGCCAGCAGCGAGGGGGGGATAGGACTAGCGGGAGCCGGGGAGCTGTTTTTT.

The CDR3 is CASSLYGTSNQPQHF. DNA of the CDR3: TGTGCCAGCAGTTTGTACGGGACTAGCAATCAGCCCCAGCATTTT. The chain recombines TRBV27 with TRBJ1-5; perhaps TRBD1 as D (5 bases). V gave up 3 bases and J gave up 0 bases, with 9 bases separating them. This CDR3 has 15 residues. Germline V gives CDR1 MNHEY, CDR2 SMNVEV (reference sequence).

The chain combines TRBV4-1 with TRBJ1-6; 7 nucleotides line up with TRBD1. The germline gives CDR1 MGHRA, CDR2 YSYEKL. J lost 7 bases, V lost 0 bases, and 6 bases had no gene match. The CDR3 consists of 16 residues. The CDR3 DNA follows: TGCGCCAGCAGCCAAGATCCAGGGGGTTTGAATTCACCCCTCCACTTT. Its translation is CASSQDPGGLNSPLHF.

The chain carries TRBV7-9 and TRBJ2-2; possible D gene TRBD1, 6 bases. The CDR3 totals 14 residues. V shed 3 bases and J shed 4 bases, with 9 bases lying between them. Germline loops: CDR1 SEHNR, CDR2 FQNEAQ (reference sequence). The CDR3 DNA reads TGTGCCAGCAGCTTTTCGACAGGCACCGGGGAGCTGTTTTTT. Encoded protein: CASSFSTGTGELFF. The complete variable domain, with remaining parts taken from reference TRBV7-9 and TRBJ2-2, reads DTGVSQNPRHKITKRGQNVTFRCDPISEHNRLYWYRQTLGQGPEFLTYFQNEAQLEKSRLLSDRFSAERPKGSFSTLEIQRTEQGDSAMYLCASSFSTGTGELFFGEGSRLTVL.

A single count supports this clonotype. The chain is built from TRBV24-1 and TRBJ2-5, with 8 bases identical to TRBD1. The V segment lost 1 base and the J segment 5 bases; nucleotides outside the gene matches: 8. This CDR3 region has 16 residues. Germline loops: CDR1 KGHDR, CDR2 SFDVKD. CDR3 residues: CATSDLGQGREETQYF. CDR3 sequence (DNA): TGTGCCACCAGTGATTTAGGACAGGGAAGGGAGGAGACCCAGTACTTC.

The rearrangement uses TRBV2 and TRBJ2-1; 7 nucleotides line up with TRBD2. Germline lookup yields CDR1 SNHLY and CDR2 FYNNEI. This CDR3 is built from 15 residues. The J segment lost 10 bases and the V segment lost 1 base, leaving 10 bases of the junction unmatched. CDR3 bases: TGTGCCAGCAGTGAAGTAGCGGGCCGGCCAGGGGAGCAGTTCTTC. Protein sequence: CASSEVAGRPGEQFF. Combining the CDR3 with reference TRBV2 and TRBJ2-1 gives the whole variable domain EPEVTQTPSHQVTQMGQEVILRCVPISNHLYFYWYRQILGQKVEFLVSFYNNEISEKSEIFDDQFSVERPDGSNFTLKIRSTKLEDSAMYFCASSEVAGRPGEQFFGPGTRLTVL.

V gene TRBV6-1 combines with J gene TRBJ2-7, with 14 bases aligning to TRBD2. The CDR3 has 18 amino acids. V gave up 5 bases and J gave up 3 bases; unmatched junction bases: 12. Germline V gives CDR1 MNHNS, CDR2 SASEGT. CDR3 region: CASSPGLAGGPWNYEQYF. CDR3 bases: TGTGCCAGCAGTCCAGGACTAGCGGGAGGACCGTGGAACTACGAGCAGTACTTC.

This chain joins TRBV27 and TRBJ2-1; 7 bases fit TRBD2. Losses at the gene ends were 5 bases for V and 0 bases for J; bases not matched to a gene: 10. The CDR3 is 17 residues long. From germline, CDR1 is MNHEY and CDR2 SMNVEV (reference sequence). CDR3 coding DNA: TGTGCCAGCAGTACCTCCCTAGCGGCGAGCTCCTACAATGAGCAGTTCTTC. It encodes CASSTSLAASSYNEQFF.

V usage is TRBV6-6 and J usage is TRBJ2-5; unclear D gene. The V and J ends lost 5 bases and 2 bases respectively, with 12 bases between them. The germline V gene has CDR1 MNHNY and CDR2 SVGAGI (reference sequence). The CDR3 sequence is 14 residues long. CDR3 sequence: CASSDGRRQETQYF. The DNA for the CDR3 is TGTGCCAGCAGTGACGGTAGGCGGCAAGAGACCCAGTACTTC.